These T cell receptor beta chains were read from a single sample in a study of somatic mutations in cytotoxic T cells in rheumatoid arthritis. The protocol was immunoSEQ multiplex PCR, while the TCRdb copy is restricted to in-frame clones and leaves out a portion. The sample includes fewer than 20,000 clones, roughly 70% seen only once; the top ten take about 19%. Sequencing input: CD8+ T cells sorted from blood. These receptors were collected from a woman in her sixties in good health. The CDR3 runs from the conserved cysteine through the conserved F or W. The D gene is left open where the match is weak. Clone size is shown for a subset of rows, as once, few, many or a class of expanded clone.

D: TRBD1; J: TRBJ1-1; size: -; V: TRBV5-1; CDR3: CATRQGANTEAFF; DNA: TGCGCCACACGACAGGGGGCGAACACTGAAGCTTTCTTT
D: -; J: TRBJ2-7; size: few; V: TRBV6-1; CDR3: CASSEYARTYEQYF; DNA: TGTGCCAGCAGTGAATATGCAAGGACCTACGAGCAGTACTTC
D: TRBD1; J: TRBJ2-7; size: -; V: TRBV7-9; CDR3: CASSPRDRGFPYEQYF; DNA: TGTGCCAGCAGCCCAAGGGACAGGGGTTTCCCCTACGAGCAGTACTTC
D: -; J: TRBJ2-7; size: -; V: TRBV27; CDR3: CASSFPGAGNEQYF; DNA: TGTGCCAGCAGTTTCCCGGGAGCGGGCAACGAGCAGTACTTC
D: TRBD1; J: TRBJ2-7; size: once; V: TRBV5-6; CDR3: CASSFGTGGLYEQYF; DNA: TGTGCCAGCAGCTTCGGGACAGGGGGCCTATACGAGCAGTACTTC
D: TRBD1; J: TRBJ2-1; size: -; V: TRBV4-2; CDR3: CASSHHGQGYNEQFF; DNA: TGTGCCAGCAGCCATCACGGACAGGGGTACAATGAGCAGTTCTTC
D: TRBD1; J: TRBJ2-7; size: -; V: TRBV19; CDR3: CASLPGQGSYEQYF; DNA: TGTGCCAGCCTACCGGGACAGGGGTCCTACGAGCAGTACTTC
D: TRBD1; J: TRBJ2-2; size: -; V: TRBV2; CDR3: CASSDGTANTGELFF; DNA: TGTGCCAGCAGCGACGGGACAGCGAACACCGGGGAGCTGTTTTTT
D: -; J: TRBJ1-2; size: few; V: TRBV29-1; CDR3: CSVGPTETYGYTF; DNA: TGCAGCGTTGGCCCGACAGAGACCTATGGCTACACCTTC
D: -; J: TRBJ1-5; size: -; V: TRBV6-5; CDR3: CASRPGLGQPQHF; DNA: TGTGCCAGCAGACCAGGGTTGGGTCAGCCCCAGCATTTT
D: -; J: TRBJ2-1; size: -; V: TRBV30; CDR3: CAWSVPFHSPDHNEQFF; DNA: TGTGCCTGGAGTGTACCGTTCCACAGCCCGGACCACAATGAGCAGTTCTTC
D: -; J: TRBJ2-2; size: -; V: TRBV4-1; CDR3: CASSQEQASGELFF; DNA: TGCGCCAGCAGCCAAGAACAAGCCTCCGGGGAGCTGTTTTTT
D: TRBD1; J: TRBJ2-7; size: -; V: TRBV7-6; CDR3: CASSFGTENYEQYF; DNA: TGTGCCAGCAGCTTTGGGACAGAGAACTACGAGCAGTACTTC
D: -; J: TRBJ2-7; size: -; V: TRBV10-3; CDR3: CAISVSNPNSYEQYF; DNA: TGTGCCATCAGTGTGTCAAACCCAAACTCCTACGAGCAGTACTTC
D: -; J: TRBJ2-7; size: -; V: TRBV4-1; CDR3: CASSQENDYEQYF; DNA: TGCGCCAGCAGCCAAGAAAATGATTACGAGCAGTACTTC
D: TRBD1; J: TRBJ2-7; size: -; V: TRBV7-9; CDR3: CASSPTGGLKAEQYF; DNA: TGTGCCAGCAGCCCTACAGGGGGGTTAAAGGCCGAGCAGTACTTC
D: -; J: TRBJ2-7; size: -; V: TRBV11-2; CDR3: CASSLGGNGYEQYF; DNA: TGTGCCAGCAGCTTAGGTGGGAACGGTTACGAGCAGTACTTC
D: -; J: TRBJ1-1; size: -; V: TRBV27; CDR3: CASSLLSGLQGPNTEAFF; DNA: TGTGCCAGCAGTTTACTCAGTGGGCTACAGGGCCCGAACACTGAAGCTTTCTTT
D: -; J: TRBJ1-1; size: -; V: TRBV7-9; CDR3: CASSLASGNTEAFF; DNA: TGTGCCAGCAGCTTAGCTTCAGGGAACACTGAAGCTTTCTTT
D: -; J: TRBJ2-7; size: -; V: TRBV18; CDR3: CASSSGPTARTYEQYF; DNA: TGTGCCAGCTCATCGGGACCGACCGCCCGCACATACGAGCAGTACTTC
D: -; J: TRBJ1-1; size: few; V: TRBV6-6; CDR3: CASSYGLLNTEAFF; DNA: TGTGCCAGCAGTTACGGGCTACTGAACACTGAAGCTTTCTTT
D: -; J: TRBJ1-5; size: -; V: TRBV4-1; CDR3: CASTPIPGQRNQPQHF; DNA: TGCGCCAGCACGCCTATTCCGGGACAAAGAAATCAGCCCCAGCATTTT
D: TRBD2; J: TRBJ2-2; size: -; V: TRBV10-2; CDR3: CASTSWGGLTNTGELFF; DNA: TGCGCCAGCACCTCATGGGGGGGACTAACCAACACCGGGGAGCTGTTTTTT
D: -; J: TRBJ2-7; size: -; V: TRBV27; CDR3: CASSLSGPTLGYEQYF; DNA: TGTGCCAGCAGTTTATCCGGACCGACCCTGGGCTACGAGCAGTACTTC